Ten or more counts support the clone carrying this T cell receptor beta chain. Every patient had bone marrow sampled while the disease was active. With 3 bases clipped from V and 5 bases from J, the junction kept 12 bases outside the gene matches. The CDR3 spans 15 residues. From germline, CDR1 is DFQATT and CDR2 SNEGSKA (reference sequence). The data originate from a study of read filtering for tumor transcriptome and immune sequencing. Molecular barcoded adaptors covering alpha/delta and beta/gamma chains were used on approximately 400 ng RNA. TCRdb passed the reads through MiXCR, listing each CDR3 protein once. The sample lists fewer than 35,000 distinct CDR3 sequences, around 18% occurring once.

This chain connects TRBV20-1 to TRBJ1-1, with 7 bases identical to TRBD1. Sequenced: a population of CD138-negative cells sorted from bone marrow. The origin of this receptor is a donor older than 35 with multiple myeloma. CDR3 region: CSARGGWRGQTEAFF. In nucleotides, the CDR3 is TGCAGTGCTAGGGGGGGCTGGAGGGGGCAAACTGAAGCTTTCTTT.